This is a list of T cell receptor beta chains from one sample in a study of cytomegalovirus exposure and HLA in healthy donors. Measured with immunoSEQ multiplex PCR; TCRdb has only the in-frame clones, and not every one. This sample has around 120,000 clones, with about 83% found just once. Sequenced sample: PBMCs. The origin of the receptors is a female donor in good health and CMV-seropositive. Both conserved end residues are part of each CDR3. The order of the fields is clone size, V gene, J gene, D gene, CDR3 DNA, CDR3 protein. D genes are given only for firm matches. Some rows mark clone size as missing; the rest say once, few, many or name a class of expanded clone.

clone_size: NA
v_call: TRBV7-3
j_call: TRBJ2-5
d_call: NA
cdr3_nt: TGTGCCAGCAGCCCAACGGGGGGCCCGGAGACCCAGTACTTC
cdr3_aa: CASSPTGGPETQYF

clone_size: few
v_call: TRBV23-1
j_call: TRBJ1-5
d_call: NA
cdr3_nt: TGCGCCAGCAGTCACAAGACAGCCACTCACAATCAGCCCCAGCATTTT
cdr3_aa: CASSHKTATHNQPQHF

clone_size: NA
v_call: TRBV4-3
j_call: TRBJ2-1
d_call: TRBD2
cdr3_nt: TGCGCCAGCAGCCACGAAGCGGGGGTTGAGCAGTTCTTC
cdr3_aa: CASSHEAGVEQFF

clone_size: NA
v_call: TRBV4-3
j_call: TRBJ1-2
d_call: NA
cdr3_nt: TGCGCCAGCAGCCCCACATATCGAGGACCGAGGGATGGCTACACCTTC
cdr3_aa: CASSPTYRGPRDGYTF

clone_size: NA
v_call: TRBV29-1
j_call: TRBJ2-7
d_call: NA
cdr3_nt: TGCAGCGTACGCTTGGAACGGGACAACTCGGAGCAGTACTTC
cdr3_aa: CSVRLERDNSEQYF

clone_size: NA
v_call: TRBV7-2
j_call: TRBJ2-3
d_call: TRBD2
cdr3_nt: TGTGCCAGCAGCTTAGCGCCTAGCGGGGGAGCAGATACGCAGTATTTT
cdr3_aa: CASSLAPSGGADTQYF

clone_size: NA
v_call: TRBV7-9
j_call: TRBJ1-4
d_call: TRBD1
cdr3_nt: TGTGCCAGCAGCAGAGGGACAGGGAATTATGAAAAACTGTTTTTT
cdr3_aa: CASSRGTGNYEKLFF

clone_size: NA
v_call: TRBV2
j_call: TRBJ2-5
d_call: NA
cdr3_nt: TGTGCCAGCAGTGAGATGGTCAGGGGAGAGACCCAGTACTTC
cdr3_aa: CASSEMVRGETQYF

clone_size: NA
v_call: TRBV28
j_call: TRBJ2-3
d_call: NA
cdr3_nt: TGTGCCAGCAGTTTAGGTGGGAGGCAAGGTACGCAGTATTTT
cdr3_aa: CASSLGGRQGTQYF

clone_size: NA
v_call: TRBV27
j_call: TRBJ2-5
d_call: TRBD1
cdr3_nt: TGTGCCAGCAGCCGTCGGCGGACAGGGTCAGAGACCCAGTACTTC
cdr3_aa: CASSRRRTGSETQYF